Sequencing of this T cell receptor beta chain was carried out in a study of shared clonotypes between healthy human individuals. Whole-study findings and limits: Rarefaction revealed incomplete sorted-subset sequencing despite large depth. Memory subsets had estimated richness that was generally smaller than that of naive subsets.

Germline V gene sequence: CDR1 LNHDA, CDR2 SQIVND (reference sequence). The V and J ends lost 6 bases and 2 bases respectively, with 11 bases between them. This CDR3 has 14 amino acids. Comment on this clone: Its antigen is as yet unknown.

Repertoires were generated with immunoSEQ multiplex PCR, while TCRdb's copy carries only in-frame clones and drops some. The data show 2 million to 3 million clones, over 85% seen once. The sample was naive CD4+ T cells from PBMCs. Sample subset: CD45RA+ positively selected. The chain links TRBV19 to TRBJ1-5; tentatively, D is TRBD1 (6 bases). This TCR was sampled from a man aged 18 to 35 in good health. Some clones in this sample may be carry-over from other donors' samples. The CDR3 bases are TGTGCCAGTAGAATCCGGACAGGCAATCAGCCCCAGCATTTT. It yields the protein CASRIRTGNQPQHF.